The 6 T cell receptor beta chains reported below all come from one sample, sequenced in a study of blood T cell repertoires in COVID-19. Assay used: immunoSEQ multiplex PCR; TCRdb lists only in-frame clones, some missing. The sample lists 300,000 to 350,000 clones; approximately 87% were seen once. The sample was peripheral blood. The receptors derive from a woman in her 30s with COVID-19, enrolled during active disease.

The gene calls are TRBV28 and TRBJ1-2; a weak D match, TRBD1 (5 bases). The length of the CDR3 is 16 residues. Germline-derived CDR1 and CDR2 are MDHEN and SYDVKM. V lost 1 base to trimming and J lost 6 bases, with 18 bases between them. The CDR3 DNA sequence: TGTGCCAGCAGTTTATCTCAACAGGAAAGGTCGAATGGCTACACCTTC. This sequence encodes CASSLSQQERSNGYTF.

The chain links TRBV7-9 to TRBJ1-5, with D possibly being TRBD1 (5 bases). Germline V gives CDR1 SEHNR, CDR2 FQNEAQ (reference sequence). The CDR3 runs 13 residues. Trimming shortened V by 4 bases and J by 6 bases, and 10 bases separated the two germline ends. The CDR3 DNA reads as TGTGCCAGCAGCTCCGGGGGGGGTCAGCCCCAGCATTTT. Encoded protein: CASSSGGGQPQHF. Full variable domain (missing parts from reference TRBV7-9 and TRBJ1-5): DTGVSQNPRHKITKRGQNVTFRCDPISEHNRLYWYRQTLGQGPEFLTYFQNEAQLEKSRLLSDRFSAERPKGSFSTLEIQRTEQGDSAMYLCASSSGGGQPQHFGDGTRLSIL.

The genes are TRBV2 and TRBJ1-1; 9 bases are shared with TRBD1. The CDR3 runs 14 residues. V dropped 1 base and J dropped 8; count of bases not matched to a gene: 5. Germline V gene data show CDR1 as SNHLY and CDR2 as FYNNEI. Written as DNA, the CDR3 is TGTGCCAGCAGTGAAGGGTCCGGGACAGGGGAAGCTTTCTTT. Translation gives CASSEGSGTGEAFF.

This clone turned up a few times. The rearrangement uses TRBV5-8 and TRBJ1-2; 7 bases align to TRBD1. The CDR3 runs 16 residues. The germline gives CDR1 SGHTS, CDR2 YDEGEE. J gave up 3 bases and V 0 bases, and 8 bases lay outside the gene matches. CDR3 loop: CASSLDRQGRDYGYTF. In nucleotides, the CDR3 is TGTGCCAGCAGCTTGGACCGACAGGGAAGGGACTATGGCTACACCTTC.

V usage is TRBV5-8 and J usage is TRBJ2-2, with D perhaps matching TRBD2 (5 bases). Per the germline V gene, CDR1 is SGHTS and CDR2 is YDEGEE. The CDR3 has 13 residues. Trimming shortened V by 3 bases and J by 4 bases, and 7 bases separated the two germline ends. CDR3 residues: CASSSRGTGELFF. The CDR3 DNA reads as TGTGCCAGCAGCTCCCGGGGCACCGGGGAGCTGTTTTTT. The whole variable domain, remainder taken from reference TRBV5-8 and TRBJ2-2, is EAGVTQSPTHLIKTRGQQATLRCSPISGHTSVYWYQQALGLGLQFLLWYDEGEERNRGNFPPRFSGRQFPNYSSELNVNALELEDSALYLCASSSRGTGELFFGEGSRLTVL.

The V and J genes are TRBV6-1 and TRBJ2-1; 10 bases are shared with TRBD2. The germline gives CDR1 MNHNS, CDR2 SASEGT. With 3 bases clipped from V and 1 base from J, the junction kept 12 bases outside the gene matches. The CDR3 loop spans 19 amino acids. The CDR3 reads CASSEIGLAGDRSYNEQFF. For the CDR3, the DNA is TGTGCCAGCAGTGAGATTGGGCTAGCGGGAGACAGGTCCTACAATGAGCAGTTCTTC.